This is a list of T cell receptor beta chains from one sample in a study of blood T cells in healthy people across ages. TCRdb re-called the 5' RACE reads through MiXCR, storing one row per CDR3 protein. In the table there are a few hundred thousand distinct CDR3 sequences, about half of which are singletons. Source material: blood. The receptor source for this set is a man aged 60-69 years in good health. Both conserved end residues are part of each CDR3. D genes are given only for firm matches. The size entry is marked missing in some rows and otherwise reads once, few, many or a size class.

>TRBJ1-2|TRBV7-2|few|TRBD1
CASSTRQGHYGYTF
TGTGCCAGCAGCACGCGACAGGGCCACTATGGCTACACCTTC
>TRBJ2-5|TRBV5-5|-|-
CASSPMRVGETQYF
TGTGCCAGCAGCCCCATGAGGGTGGGAGAGACCCAGTACTTC
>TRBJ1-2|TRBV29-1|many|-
CSVELGGGYTF
TGCAGCGTTGAGCTAGGGGGTGGCTACACCTTC
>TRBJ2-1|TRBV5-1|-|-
CASSGTSSYNEQFF
TGCGCCAGCAGCGGAACGAGCTCCTACAATGAGCAGTTCTTC
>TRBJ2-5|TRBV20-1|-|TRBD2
CSAPGGGKETQYF
TGCAGTGCTCCCGGGGGGGGAAAAGAGACCCAGTACTTC
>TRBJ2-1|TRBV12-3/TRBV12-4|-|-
CASSLGGGKGDEQFF
TGTGCCAGCAGTTTAGGAGGAGGGAAGGGGGATGAGCAGTTCTTC
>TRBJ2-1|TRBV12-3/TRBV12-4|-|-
CASSQNSNEQFF
TGTGCCAGCAGTCAGAACTCCAATGAGCAGTTCTTC
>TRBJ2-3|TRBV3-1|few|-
CASRASGADTQYF
TGTGCCAGCAGAGCCTCAGGGGCAGATACGCAGTATTTT
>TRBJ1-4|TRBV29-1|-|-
CSAARGGGEKLFF
TGCAGCGCCGCCCGGGGTGGCGGCGAAAAACTGTTTTTT
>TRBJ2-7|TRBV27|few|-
CASSTTTGMNYNEQYF
TGTGCCAGCAGTACCACCACCGGGATGAATTACAATGAGCAGTACTTC
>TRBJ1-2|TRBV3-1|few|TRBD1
CASSLGQGAHYGYTF
TGTGCCAGCAGCCTCGGACAGGGGGCCCACTATGGCTACACCTTC
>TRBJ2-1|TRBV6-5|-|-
CASSSLQGRGDEQFF
TGTGCCAGCAGTTCCCTACAGGGTAGGGGTGATGAGCAGTTCTTC
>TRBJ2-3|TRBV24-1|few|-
CATSEPATGKADTQYF
TGTGCCACCAGTGAACCCGCTACTGGAAAAGCAGATACGCAGTATTTT
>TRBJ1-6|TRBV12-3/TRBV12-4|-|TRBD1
CASSERDRQGSPLHF
TGTGCCAGCAGCGAACGGGACAGGCAGGGATCACCCCTCCACTTT
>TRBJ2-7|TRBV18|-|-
CASSPNRNIKGYEQYF
TGTGCCAGCTCACCAAATCGTAACATTAAAGGCTACGAGCAGTACTTC
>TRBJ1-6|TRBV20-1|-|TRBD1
CSAGTGDSPLHF
TGCAGTGCAGGGACAGGGGATTCACCCCTCCACTTT
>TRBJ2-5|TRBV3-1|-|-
CASSHVETQYF
TGTGCCAGCAGCCATGTGGAGACCCAGTACTTC
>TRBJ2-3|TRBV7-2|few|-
CASSPPGLSRGNTQYF
TGTGCCAGCAGCCCACCCGGGTTGTCGCGCGGGAATACGCAGTATTTT
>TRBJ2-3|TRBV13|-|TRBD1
CASSRPQGATDTQYF
TGTGCCAGCAGCCGTCCCCAGGGGGCCACAGATACGCAGTATTTT
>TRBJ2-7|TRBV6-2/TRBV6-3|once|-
CASRPHLGAYEQYF
TGTGCCAGCAGACCCCATTTGGGGGCCTACGAGCAGTACTTC
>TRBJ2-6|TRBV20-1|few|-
CSAVQPSGANVLTF
TGCAGTGCAGTACAGCCCTCTGGGGCCAACGTCCTGACTTTC
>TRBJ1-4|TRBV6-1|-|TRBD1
CASSASGQGSGKLFF
TGTGCCAGCAGCGCCTCGGGACAGGGTAGCGGAAAACTGTTTTTT
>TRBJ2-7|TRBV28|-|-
CASSPPDGRLNYEQYF
TGTGCCAGCAGCCCCCCGGACGGGAGACTCAACTATGAGCAGTACTTC
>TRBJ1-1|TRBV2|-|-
CASRRGQRNTEAFF
TGTGCCAGCAGACGCGGACAGAGGAACACTGAAGCTTTCTTT
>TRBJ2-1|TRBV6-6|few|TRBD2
CASSSTRTSGEQFF
TGTGCCAGCAGTTCCACCAGGACTAGCGGCGAGCAGTTCTTC
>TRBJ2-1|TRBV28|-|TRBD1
CASSKSRGQGNEQFF
TGTGCCAGCAGTAAATCCCGTGGACAGGGGAATGAGCAGTTCTTC
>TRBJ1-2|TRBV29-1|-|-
CSALEGRDGYTF
TGCAGCGCACTAGAGGGGCGGGATGGCTACACCTTC
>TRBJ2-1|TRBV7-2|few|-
CASSLAHRGGDEQFF
TGTGCCAGCAGCTTAGCGCACAGGGGGGGCGATGAGCAGTTCTTC
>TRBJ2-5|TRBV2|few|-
CASSEREKETQYF
TGTGCCAGCAGTGAACGAGAGAAAGAGACCCAGTACTTC
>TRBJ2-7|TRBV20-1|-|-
CSAIGQSAYEQYF
TGCAGTGCTATAGGACAGTCAGCCTACGAGCAGTACTTC
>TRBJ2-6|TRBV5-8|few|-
CASSLAGKSSSGANVLTF
TGTGCCAGCAGCTTGGCGGGCAAATCAAGCTCTGGGGCCAACGTCCTGACTTTC
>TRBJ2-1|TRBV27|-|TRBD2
CASSRPSSGGSYNEQFF
TGTGCCAGCAGCCGCCCTTCTAGCGGGGGGTCATACAATGAGCAGTTCTTC
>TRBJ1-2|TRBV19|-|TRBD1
CASSSTGGNYGYTF
TGTGCCAGTAGTTCGACAGGGGGTAACTATGGCTACACCTTC
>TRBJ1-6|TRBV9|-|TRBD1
CASSPRDRGSDSPLHF
TGTGCCAGCAGCCCCCGGGACAGGGGGTCGGATTCACCCCTCCACTTT
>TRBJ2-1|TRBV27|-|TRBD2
CASSFLGGSYNEQFF
TGTGCCAGCAGTTTTCTCGGGGGGAGCTACAATGAGCAGTTCTTC
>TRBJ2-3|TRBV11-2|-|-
CASSLNGGLTDTQYF
TGTGCCAGCAGCTTAAATGGGGGACTCACAGATACGCAGTATTTT
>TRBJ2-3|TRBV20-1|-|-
CSARSPGDGRGTQYF
TGCAGTGCTAGATCCCCAGGGGATGGTAGAGGTACGCAGTATTTT
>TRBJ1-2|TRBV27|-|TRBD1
CATRDPRGHDYGYTF
TGTGCCACCAGAGATCCCAGGGGGCACGACTATGGCTACACCTTC
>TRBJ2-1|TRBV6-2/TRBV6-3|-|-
CASSYAGSGNEQFF
TGTGCCAGCAGTTACGCCGGGTCCGGCAATGAGCAGTTCTTC
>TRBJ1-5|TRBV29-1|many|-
CSVADGGNQPQHF
TGCAGCGTGGCTGACGGAGGCAATCAGCCCCAGCATTTT
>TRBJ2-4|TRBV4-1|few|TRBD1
CASSQAGQKNIQYF
TGCGCCAGCAGCCAAGCGGGACAGAAAAACATTCAGTACTTC
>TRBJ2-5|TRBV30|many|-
CAWSNRGEQYF
TGTGCCTGGAGTAATAGAGGGGAGCAGTACTTC
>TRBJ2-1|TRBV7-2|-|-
CASSFYASYSEQFF
TGTGCCAGCAGCTTTTACGCCTCCTACAGTGAGCAGTTCTTC
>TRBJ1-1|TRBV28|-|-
CASRLSDRPYTEAFF
TGTGCCAGCAGATTGTCAGACAGGCCCTACACTGAAGCTTTCTTT
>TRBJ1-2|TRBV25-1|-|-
CASSDVGDVGYTF
TGTGCCAGCAGTGACGTTGGGGATGTGGGCTACACCTTC
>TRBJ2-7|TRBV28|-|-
CASSQVGFSYEQYF
TGTGCCAGCAGCCAGGTCGGCTTTTCCTACGAGCAGTACTTC
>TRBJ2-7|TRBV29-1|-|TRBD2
CSVSGTSGRSSYNEQYF
TGCAGCGTTTCCGGGACTAGCGGGAGAAGCTCCTACAATGAGCAGTACTTC
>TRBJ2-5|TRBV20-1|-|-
CSARPSAGLQTQYF
TGCAGTGCTAGACCCAGCGCGGGACTCCAGACCCAGTACTTC
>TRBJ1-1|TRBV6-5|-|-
CASSESGTPASEAFF
TGTGCCAGCAGTGAATCCGGGACACCAGCATCTGAAGCTTTCTTT
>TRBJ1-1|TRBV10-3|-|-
CAISEAFF
TGTGCCATCAGTGAAGCTTTCTTT
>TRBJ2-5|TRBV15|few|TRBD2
CATSPWGGGKETQYF
TGTGCCACCAGCCCCTGGGGCGGGGGAAAAGAGACCCAGTACTTC
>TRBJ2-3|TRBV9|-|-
CASNLEGLSTDTQYF
TGTGCCAGCAACCTAGAGGGATTGAGCACAGATACGCAGTATTTT
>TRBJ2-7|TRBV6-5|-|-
CASRTRTDSLYEQYF
TGTGCCAGCCGGACCCGGACAGACTCCCTCTACGAGCAGTACTTC
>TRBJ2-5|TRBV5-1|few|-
CASSFRTVQETQYF
TGCGCCAGCAGCTTCAGGACAGTTCAAGAGACCCAGTACTTC
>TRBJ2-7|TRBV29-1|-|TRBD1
CSVEGTGVFGEQYF
TGCAGCGTTGAGGGAACAGGGGTCTTCGGCGAGCAGTACTTC